This passage covers 12 T cell receptor beta chains from one sample sequenced in a study of blood T cell repertoires in COVID-19. Some clones are missing from TCRdb's copy, which holds only in-frame ones; the method was immunoSEQ multiplex PCR. The table records under 250,000 clones, around nine tenths of them present only once. The source material was peripheral blood. Receptors were obtained from a man aged 55 to 70 who had recovered from COVID-19.

The CDR3 spells CASSQEPRGGFEQYF. DNA for the CDR3: TGTGCCAGCAGCCAAGAACCCCGGGGGGGTTTCGAGCAGTACTTC. The V call is TRBV3-1 (or the pseudogene TRBV3-2), the J call TRBJ2-7; 8 bases line up with TRBD2. Germline V gene lookup returns CDR1 LGHDT and CDR2 YNNKEL (reference sequence). The length of the CDR3 is 15 residues. Trimming at V came to 0 bases and at J to 6 bases, leaving 7 bases not matched to a gene.

The chain links TRBV6-2 or TRBV6-3 to TRBJ2-1, with D hard to call. Germline values: CDR1 MNHEY, CDR2 SVGEGT. The germline V and J ends were trimmed by 2 bases and 4 bases, with 9 bases remaining between them. CDR3 length: 14 residues. CDR3 in DNA: TGTGCCAGCAGTTACGGCGGCGTGTACAATGAGCAGTTCTTC. Its protein is CASSYGGVYNEQFF.

The chain recombines TRBV5-1 with TRBJ2-2; 7 bases align to TRBD2. With V trimmed by 1 base and J by 5 bases, 8 bases remained unmatched. The CDR3 is 16 residues long. The V gene's germline CDR1 is SGHRS and CDR2 YFSETQ. In DNA, the CDR3 is TGCGCCAGCAGCTTGCTAGGGAGGGCTTGGACCGGGGAGCTGTTTTTT. Protein product: CASSLLGRAWTGELFF.

V gene TRBV7-3 combines with J gene TRBJ2-2, with 8 positions matching TRBD1. From germline, CDR1 is SGHTA and CDR2 FQGTGA. V was clipped by 5 bases and J by 6 bases; unmatched bases: 11. The CDR3 totals 16 residues. CDR3 sequence (DNA): TGTGCCAGCAGCCATACTGAGACAGGGGTATCCGGGGAGCTGTTTTTT. It translates to CASSHTETGVSGELFF.

This rearrangement joins TRBV28 to TRBJ2-6; D is possibly TRBD2 (7 bases). The CDR3 runs 16 residues. Trimming took 3 bases from V and 2 from J, leaving 11 bases between them. Germline V gene sequence: CDR1 MDHEN, CDR2 SYDVKM. The CDR3 reads CASSLGGAAGANVLTF. DNA of the CDR3: TGTGCCAGCAGTTTGGGGGGGGCAGCTGGGGCCAACGTCCTGACTTTC.

J is TRBJ1-5 and V is TRBV9; 8 bases are a match to TRBD1. The CDR3 is 15 amino acids. Germline V gene sequence: CDR1 SGDLS, CDR2 YYNGEE. V lost 0 bases to trimming and J lost 4 bases; unmatched junction nucleotides: 3. DNA of the CDR3: TGTGCCAGCAGCGTAGGCGGACAGGGTAATCAGCCCCAGCATTTT. It codes for CASSVGGQGNQPQHF.

As regards this clone: Distinct nucleotide sequences in the sample also encode this CDR3. The chain links TRBV7-9 to TRBJ1-2; 7 nucleotides line up with TRBD1. V lost 0 bases, J lost 4 bases, and 2 bases stayed unmatched. Germline CDR1 and CDR2: SEHNR and FQNEAQ (reference sequence). The CDR3 spans 14 residues. The CDR3 coding sequence is TGTGCCAGCAGCTTAGCGGGGACAGCCTATGGCTACACCTTC. This translates into CASSLAGTAYGYTF.

The chain uses TRBV6-5 and TRBJ2-5; 8 bases are a match to TRBD2. V was pared by 6 bases and J by 7 bases, with 10 bases of the junction left unmatched. CDR1 and CDR2 from the germline V gene are MNHEY and SVGAGI. The length of the CDR3 is 14 residues. CDR3 in DNA: TGTGCCAGCAGGGAGGGACTAGAGGTGGGGACCCAGTACTTC. Translation: CASREGLEVGTQYF.

V gene TRBV19 combines with J gene TRBJ1-2; perhaps TRBD1 as D (6 bases). Trimming removed 5 bases at V and 2 bases at J, with 9 bases between. The CDR3 is made up of 13 amino acids. Germline CDR1 LNHDA, CDR2 SQIVND (reference sequence). The CDR3 is CASSVGQNYGYTF. CDR3 bases: TGTGCCAGTAGTGTCGGACAGAACTATGGCTACACCTTC.

This clone was observed a handful of times. The V call is TRBV18, the J call TRBJ2-3, with D perhaps matching TRBD1 (6 bases). V was trimmed by 1 base and J by 1 base, leaving 9 bases between them. The CDR3 consists of 15 residues. In germline, CDR1 is KGHSH, CDR2 LQKENI. The CDR3 DNA reads TGTGCCAGCTCACCACTACAGGGCCGCACAGATACGCAGTATTTT. Translating gives CASSPLQGRTDTQYF.

The chain couples TRBV6-5 to TRBJ2-1, with D uncertain. The V end was cut by 5 bases, the J end by 3 bases, with 11 bases between. The germline CDR1 and CDR2 sequences are MNHEY and SVGAGI. CDR3 size: 14 residues. The CDR3 here is CASSNIGFYNEQFF. The CDR3 nucleotides read TGTGCCAGCAGTAATATTGGCTTCTACAATGAGCAGTTCTTC.

This chain links TRBV11-3 with TRBJ2-1; 9 bases are shared with TRBD2. CDR3 size: 13 residues. The trim removed 2 bases at V and 13 bases at J, leaving 6 bases unmatched. Germline values: CDR1 SGHNT, CDR2 YENEEA. The CDR3 sequence is CASSLSSRGGQFF. The CDR3 DNA follows: TGTGCCAGCAGCTTAAGTTCGCGGGGGGGCCAGTTCTTC.